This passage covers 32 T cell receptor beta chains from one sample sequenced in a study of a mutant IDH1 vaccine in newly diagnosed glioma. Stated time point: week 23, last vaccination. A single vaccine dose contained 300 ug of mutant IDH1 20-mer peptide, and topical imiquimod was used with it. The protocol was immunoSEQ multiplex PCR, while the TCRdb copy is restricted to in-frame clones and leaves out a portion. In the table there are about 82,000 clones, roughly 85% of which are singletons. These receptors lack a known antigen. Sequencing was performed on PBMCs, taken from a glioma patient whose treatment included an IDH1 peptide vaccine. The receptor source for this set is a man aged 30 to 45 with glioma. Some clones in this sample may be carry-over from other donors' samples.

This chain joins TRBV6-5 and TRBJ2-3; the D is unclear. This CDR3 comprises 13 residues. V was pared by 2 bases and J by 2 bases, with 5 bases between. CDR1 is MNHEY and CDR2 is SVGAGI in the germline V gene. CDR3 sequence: CASSYVTTDTQYF. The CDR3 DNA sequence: TGTGCCAGCAGTTACGTGACCACAGATACGCAGTATTTT.

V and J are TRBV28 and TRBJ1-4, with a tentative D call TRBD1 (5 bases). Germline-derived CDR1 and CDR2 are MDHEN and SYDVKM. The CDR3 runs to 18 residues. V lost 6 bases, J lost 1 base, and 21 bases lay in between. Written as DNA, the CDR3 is TGTGCCAGCAGAACCCTCAGGGATTCATTAGGAACTAATGAAAAACTGTTTTTT. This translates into CASRTLRDSLGTNEKLFF.

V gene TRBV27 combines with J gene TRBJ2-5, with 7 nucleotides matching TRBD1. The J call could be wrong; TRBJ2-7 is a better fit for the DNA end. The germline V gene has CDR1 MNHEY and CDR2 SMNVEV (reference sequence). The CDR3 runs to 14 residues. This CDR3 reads CASSMTGHSYEQYF. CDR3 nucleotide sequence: TGTGCCAGCAGTATGACAGGGCACTCCTACGAGCAGTACTTC.

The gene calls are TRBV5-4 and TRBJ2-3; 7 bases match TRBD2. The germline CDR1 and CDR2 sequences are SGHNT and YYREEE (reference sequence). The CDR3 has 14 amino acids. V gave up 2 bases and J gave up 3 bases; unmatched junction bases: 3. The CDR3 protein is CASSFLGGTDTQYF. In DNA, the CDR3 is TGTGCCAGCAGCTTCTTGGGGGGGACAGATACGCAGTATTTT.

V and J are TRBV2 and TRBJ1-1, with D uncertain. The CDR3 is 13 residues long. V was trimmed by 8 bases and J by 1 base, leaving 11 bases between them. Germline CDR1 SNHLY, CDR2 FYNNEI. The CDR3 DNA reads TGTGCCAGCTTAACAGACGCGAACACTGAAGCTTTCTTT. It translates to CASLTDANTEAFF.

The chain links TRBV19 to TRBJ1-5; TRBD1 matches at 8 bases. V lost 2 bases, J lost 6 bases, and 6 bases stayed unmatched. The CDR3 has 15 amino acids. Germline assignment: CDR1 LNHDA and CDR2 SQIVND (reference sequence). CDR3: CASSIQGAVGQPQHF. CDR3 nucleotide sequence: TGTGCCAGTAGTATACAGGGGGCTGTGGGTCAGCCCCAGCATTTT.

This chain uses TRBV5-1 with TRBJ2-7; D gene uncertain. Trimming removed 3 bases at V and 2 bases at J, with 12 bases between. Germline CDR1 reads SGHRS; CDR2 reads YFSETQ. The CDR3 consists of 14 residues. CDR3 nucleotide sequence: TGCGCCAGCAGCTCTGATACGTGGCCCTACGAGCAGTACTTC. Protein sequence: CASSSDTWPYEQYF. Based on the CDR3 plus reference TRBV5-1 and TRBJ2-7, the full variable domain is KAGVTQTPRYLIKTRGQQVTLSCSPISGHRSVSWYQQTPGQGLQFLFEYFSETQRNKGNFPGRFSGRQFSNSRSEMNVSTLELGDSALYLCASSSDTWPYEQYFGPGTRLTVT.

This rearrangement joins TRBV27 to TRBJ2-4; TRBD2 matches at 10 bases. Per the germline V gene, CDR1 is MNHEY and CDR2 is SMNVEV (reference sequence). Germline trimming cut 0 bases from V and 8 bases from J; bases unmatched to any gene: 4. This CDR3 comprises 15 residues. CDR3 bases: TGTGCCAGCAGTTTATCGGGACTAGCGAGGGACATTCAGTACTTC. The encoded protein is CASSLSGLARDIQYF.

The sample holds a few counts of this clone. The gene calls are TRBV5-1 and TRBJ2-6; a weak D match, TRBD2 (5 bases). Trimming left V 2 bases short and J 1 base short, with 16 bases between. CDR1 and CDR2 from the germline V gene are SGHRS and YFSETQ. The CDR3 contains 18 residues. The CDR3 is CASSFSGSLLSGANVLTF. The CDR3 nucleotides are TGCGCCAGCAGCTTTTCGGGGTCGCTCCTTTCTGGGGCCAACGTCCTGACTTTC.

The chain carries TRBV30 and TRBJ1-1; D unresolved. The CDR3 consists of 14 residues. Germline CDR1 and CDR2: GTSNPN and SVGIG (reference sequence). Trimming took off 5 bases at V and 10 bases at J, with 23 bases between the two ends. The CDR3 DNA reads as TGTGCCTGGGGCCGGAGTCCGGGAAGGGAAGGAGCTTTCTTT. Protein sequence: CAWGRSPGREGAFF.

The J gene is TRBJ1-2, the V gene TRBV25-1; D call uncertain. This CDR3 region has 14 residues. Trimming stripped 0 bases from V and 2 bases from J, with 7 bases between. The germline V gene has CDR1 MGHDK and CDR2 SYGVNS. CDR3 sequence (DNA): TGTGCCAGCAGTGAATATCAGGAAAACTATGGCTACACCTTC. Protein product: CASSEYQENYGYTF.

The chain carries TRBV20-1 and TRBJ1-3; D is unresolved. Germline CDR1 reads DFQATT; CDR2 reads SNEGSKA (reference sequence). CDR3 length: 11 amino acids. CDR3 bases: TGCAGCGTCGAAGGAGGAAACACCATATATTTT. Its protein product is CSVEGGNTIYF.

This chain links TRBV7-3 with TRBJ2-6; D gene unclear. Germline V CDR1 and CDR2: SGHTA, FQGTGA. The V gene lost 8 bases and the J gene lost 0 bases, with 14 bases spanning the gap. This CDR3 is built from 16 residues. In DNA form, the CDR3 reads TGTGCCAGCGCAGCAGGTTCAGGCTCTGGGGCCAACGTCCTGACTTTC. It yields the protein CASAAGSGSGANVLTF.

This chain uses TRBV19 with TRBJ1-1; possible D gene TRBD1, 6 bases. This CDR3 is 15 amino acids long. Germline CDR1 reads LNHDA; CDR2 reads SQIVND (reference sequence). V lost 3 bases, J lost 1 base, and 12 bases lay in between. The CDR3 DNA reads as TGTGCCAGTAGTATCAGGGGCCCCCCGAACACTGAAGCTTTCTTT. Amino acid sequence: CASSIRGPPNTEAFF.

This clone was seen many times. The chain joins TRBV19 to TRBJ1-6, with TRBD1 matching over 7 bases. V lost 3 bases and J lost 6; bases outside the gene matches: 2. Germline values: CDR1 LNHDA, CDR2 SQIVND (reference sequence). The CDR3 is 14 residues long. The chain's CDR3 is CASSMGTANSPLHF. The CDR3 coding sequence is TGTGCCAGTAGTATGGGGACAGCTAATTCACCCCTCCACTTT.

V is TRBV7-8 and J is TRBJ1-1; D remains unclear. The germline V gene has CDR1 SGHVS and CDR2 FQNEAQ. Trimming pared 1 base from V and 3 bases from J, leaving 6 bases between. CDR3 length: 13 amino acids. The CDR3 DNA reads TGTGCCAGCAGCTTAGACCGAGACACTGAAGCTTTCTTT. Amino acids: CASSLDRDTEAFF.

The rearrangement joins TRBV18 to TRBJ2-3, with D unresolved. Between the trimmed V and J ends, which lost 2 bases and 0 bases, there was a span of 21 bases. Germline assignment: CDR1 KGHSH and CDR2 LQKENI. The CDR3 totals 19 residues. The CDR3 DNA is TGTGCCAGCTCACCAAACTTAGTCAGAGGTGCATTAAGCACAGATACGCAGTATTTT. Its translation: CASSPNLVRGALSTDTQYF.

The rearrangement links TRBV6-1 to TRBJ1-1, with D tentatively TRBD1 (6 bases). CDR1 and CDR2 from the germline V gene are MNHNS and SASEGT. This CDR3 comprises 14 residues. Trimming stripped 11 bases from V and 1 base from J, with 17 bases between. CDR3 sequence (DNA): TGTGCCGGAAGGAGAGGGACACAGAACACTGAAGCTTTCTTT. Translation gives CAGRRGTQNTEAFF.

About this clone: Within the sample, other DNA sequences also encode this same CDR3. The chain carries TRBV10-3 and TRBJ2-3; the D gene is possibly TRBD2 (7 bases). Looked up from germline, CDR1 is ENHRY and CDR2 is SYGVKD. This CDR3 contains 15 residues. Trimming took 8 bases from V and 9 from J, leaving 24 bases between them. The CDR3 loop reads CAISKGGSLGDTQYF. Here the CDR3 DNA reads TGTGCCATCTCTAAGGGGGGGAGTCTCGGCGACACGCAGTATTTT.

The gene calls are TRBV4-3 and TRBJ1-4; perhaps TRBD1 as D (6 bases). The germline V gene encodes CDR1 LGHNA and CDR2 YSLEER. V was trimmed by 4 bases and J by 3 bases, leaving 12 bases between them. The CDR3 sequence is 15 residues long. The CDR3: CASSLLGAPNEKLFF. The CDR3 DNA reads TGCGCCAGCAGCCTCCTGGGGGCGCCTAATGAAAAACTGTTTTTT.

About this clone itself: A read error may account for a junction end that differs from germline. The CDR3 coding sequence is TGTGCCAGCAGTCCCACAGGCAGCGGGTTGGCAGACACGCAGTATTTT. This gives the protein CASSPTGSGLADTQYF. This chain uses TRBV6-4 with TRBJ2-3, with D perhaps matching TRBD2 (6 bases). Germline CDR1 reads MRHNA; CDR2 reads SNTAGT. This CDR3 spans 16 amino acids.

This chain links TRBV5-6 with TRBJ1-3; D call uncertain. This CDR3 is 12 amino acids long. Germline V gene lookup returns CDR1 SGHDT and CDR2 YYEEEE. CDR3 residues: CASQDSGNTIYF. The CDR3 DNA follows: TGTGCTAGCCAGGACTCTGGAAACACCATATATTTT.

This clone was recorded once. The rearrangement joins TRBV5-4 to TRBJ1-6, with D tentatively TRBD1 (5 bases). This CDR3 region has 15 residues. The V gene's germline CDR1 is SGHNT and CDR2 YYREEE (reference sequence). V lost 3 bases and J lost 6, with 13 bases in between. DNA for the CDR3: TGTGCCAGCAGCTATGGGAGGGGAGGTAATTCACCCCTCCACTTT. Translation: CASSYGRGGNSPLHF.

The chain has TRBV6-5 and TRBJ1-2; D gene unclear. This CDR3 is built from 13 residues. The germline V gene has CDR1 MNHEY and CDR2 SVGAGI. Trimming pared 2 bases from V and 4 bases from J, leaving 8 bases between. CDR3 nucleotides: TGTGCCAGCAGTTACGGGGTTTCCTATGGCTACACCTTC. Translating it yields CASSYGVSYGYTF.

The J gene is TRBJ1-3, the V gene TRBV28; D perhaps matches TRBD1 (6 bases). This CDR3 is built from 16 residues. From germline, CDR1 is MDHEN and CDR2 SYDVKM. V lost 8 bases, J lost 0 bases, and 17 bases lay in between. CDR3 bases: TGTGCCAGCGAAATATTGAACAGGGACTCTGGAAACACCATATATTTT. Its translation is CASEILNRDSGNTIYF.

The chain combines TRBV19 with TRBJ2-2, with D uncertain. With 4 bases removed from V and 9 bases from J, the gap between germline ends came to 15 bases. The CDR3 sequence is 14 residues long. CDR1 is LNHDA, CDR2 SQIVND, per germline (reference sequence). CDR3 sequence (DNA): TGTGCCAGTAGTACCAATCTCATGGCCCGGGAGCTGTTTTTT. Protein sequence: CASSTNLMARELFF. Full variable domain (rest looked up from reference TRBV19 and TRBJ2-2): DGGITQSPKYLFRKEGQNVTLSCEQNLNHDAMYWYRQDPGQGLRLIYYSQIVNDFQKGDIAEGYSVSREKKESFPLTVTSAQKNPTAFYLCASSTNLMARELFFGEGSRLTVL.

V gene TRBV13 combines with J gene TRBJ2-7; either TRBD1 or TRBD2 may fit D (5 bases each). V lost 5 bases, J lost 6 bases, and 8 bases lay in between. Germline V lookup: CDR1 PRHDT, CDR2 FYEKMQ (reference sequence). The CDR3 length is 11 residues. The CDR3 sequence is CASSGGGEQYF. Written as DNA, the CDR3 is TGTGCCAGCAGCGGGGGTGGCGAGCAGTACTTC.

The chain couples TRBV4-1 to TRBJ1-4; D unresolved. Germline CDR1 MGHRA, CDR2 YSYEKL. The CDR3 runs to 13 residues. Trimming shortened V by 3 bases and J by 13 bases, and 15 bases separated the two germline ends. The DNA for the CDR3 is TGCGCCAGCAGCCACCCAATTATTGGACTACTGTTTTTT. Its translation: CASSHPIIGLLFF.

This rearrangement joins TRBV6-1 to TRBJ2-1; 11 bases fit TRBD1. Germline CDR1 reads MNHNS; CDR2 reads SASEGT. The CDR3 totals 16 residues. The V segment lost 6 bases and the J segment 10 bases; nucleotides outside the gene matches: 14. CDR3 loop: CASREYPGQGVGEQFF. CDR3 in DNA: TGTGCCAGCAGGGAATATCCGGGACAGGGGGTCGGGGAGCAGTTCTTC.

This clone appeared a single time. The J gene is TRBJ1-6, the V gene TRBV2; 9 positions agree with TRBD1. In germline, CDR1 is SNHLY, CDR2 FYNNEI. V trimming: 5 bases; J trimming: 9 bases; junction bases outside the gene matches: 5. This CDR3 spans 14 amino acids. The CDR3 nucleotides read TGTGCCAGCAGTTTCGACAGGGGGAGTTCACCCCTCCACTTT. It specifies CASSFDRGSSPLHF.

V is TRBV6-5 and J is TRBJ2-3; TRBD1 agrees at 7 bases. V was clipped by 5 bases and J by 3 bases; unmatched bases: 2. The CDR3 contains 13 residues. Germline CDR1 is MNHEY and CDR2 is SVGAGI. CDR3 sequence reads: CASSRGRTDTQYF. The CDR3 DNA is TGTGCCAGCAGTAGGGGGCGAACAGATACGCAGTATTTT.

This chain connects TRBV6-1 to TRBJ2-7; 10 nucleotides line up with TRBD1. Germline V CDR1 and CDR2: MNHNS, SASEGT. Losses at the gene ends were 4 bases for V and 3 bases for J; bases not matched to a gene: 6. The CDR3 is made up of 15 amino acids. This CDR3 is CASSAGQGTLYEQYF. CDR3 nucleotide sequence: TGTGCCAGCAGTGCGGGACAGGGGACCCTCTACGAGCAGTACTTC.